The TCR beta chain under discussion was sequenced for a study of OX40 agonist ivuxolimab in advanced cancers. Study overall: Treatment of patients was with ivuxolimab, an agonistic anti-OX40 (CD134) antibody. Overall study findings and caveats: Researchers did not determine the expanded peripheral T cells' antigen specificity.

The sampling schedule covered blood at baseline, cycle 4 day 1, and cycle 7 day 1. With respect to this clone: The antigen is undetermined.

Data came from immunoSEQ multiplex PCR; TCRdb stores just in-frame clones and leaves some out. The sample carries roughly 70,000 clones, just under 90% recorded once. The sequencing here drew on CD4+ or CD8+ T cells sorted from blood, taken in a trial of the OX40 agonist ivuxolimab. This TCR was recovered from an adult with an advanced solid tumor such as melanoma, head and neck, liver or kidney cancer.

CDR3 coding DNA: TGTGCCAGCAGCTTAGGGGGCGAGAGCAATCAGCCCCAGCATTTT. Protein: CASSLGGESNQPQHF. The J gene is TRBJ1-5, the V gene TRBV5-4; 7 bases match TRBD1. The junction had 3 bases not matched to a gene; V was cut back by 2 bases and J by 1 base. Germline V gene sequence: CDR1 SGHNT, CDR2 YYREEE (reference sequence). The CDR3 runs 15 residues. Based on the CDR3 plus reference TRBV5-4 and TRBJ1-5, the full variable domain is ETGVTQSPTHLIKTRGQQVTLRCSSQSGHNTVSWYQQALGQGPQFIFQYYREEENGRGNFPPRFSGLQFPNYSSELNVNALELDDSALYLCASSLGGESNQPQHFGDGTRLSIL.